This TCR beta chain was documented in a study of cytomegalovirus exposure and HLA in healthy donors. Overall study results and limits: Rare TCR sequences dominated, though some public TCRs recurred in many donors. In a later analysis, at a false discovery rate of 0.05, roughly 16,000 TCR beta sequences matched HLA alleles. Researchers counted over 150 TCR beta chains as cytomegalovirus-associated.

Donors likely had unrecorded immune exposures despite being nominally healthy when sampled. V dropped 7 bases and J dropped 7 bases, with 14 bases sitting between them. This CDR3 has 13 residues. Germline V gene data show CDR1 as MNHEY and CDR2 as SVGAGI. Both 60 Vbeta primers and 13 Jbeta primers went into the PCR. Here immunoSEQ multiplex PCR was the method, and the copy in TCRdb shows in-frame clones only, minus some. Altogether about 130,000 clones are present, roughly a sixth being singletons, with the ten largest covering roughly 2.7%. This clone was detected only a few times. Its antigen is not known.

This chain uses TRBV6-5 with TRBJ1-3; a weak D match, TRBD1 (5 bases). Sequencing was done on a sample of PBMCs. The sequence was obtained from a female donor in good health and CMV-seropositive. DNA for the CDR3: TGTGCCAGCAACCAGGGCGACCAGAACACCATATATTTT. Protein: CASNQGDQNTIYF.